The entry below describes one T cell receptor beta chain. This sample was included in a study of CD8 T cells in Susac syndrome. Random-hexamer reverse transcription was applied to roughly 0.5 to 1 ug RNA. TCR beta CDR3 was amplified by immunoSEQ multiplex PCR. This amplification extended across 54 Vbeta and 13 Jbeta segments. MiXCR was run by TCRdb on the immunoSEQ multiplex PCR reads, yielding one entry per CDR3 protein. This table has about 120,000 distinct CDR3 sequences, roughly 92% appearing once. Trimming left V 1 base short and J 6 bases short, with 9 bases between. CDR1 and CDR2 from the germline V gene are LGHNA and YNFKEQ. The length of the CDR3 is 14 residues. Sequencing of TCR beta was carried out in blood CD8+ and CD4+ T cells. TEMRA cells were FACS-enriched, while CD8+ and CD4+ T cells were negatively isolated.

This sequence was found in a human donor in good health. Sequenced sample: CD4+ T cells from PBMCs. The chain joins TRBV4-2 to TRBJ2-2; D may be TRBD1 or TRBD2 (5 bases each). Here the CDR3 reads CASSQGTGPGELFF. CDR3 nucleotide sequence: TGTGCCAGCAGCCAAGGGACGGGGCCCGGGGAGCTGTTTTTT.